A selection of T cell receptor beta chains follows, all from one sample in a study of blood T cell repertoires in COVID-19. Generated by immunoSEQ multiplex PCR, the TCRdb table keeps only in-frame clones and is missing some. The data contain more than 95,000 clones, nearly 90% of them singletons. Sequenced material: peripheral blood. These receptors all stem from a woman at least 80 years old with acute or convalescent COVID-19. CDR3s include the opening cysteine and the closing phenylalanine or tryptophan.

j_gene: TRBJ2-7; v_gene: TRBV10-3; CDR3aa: CAISESASGGYEQYF
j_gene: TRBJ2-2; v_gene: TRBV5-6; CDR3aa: CASSKGQGVTGELFF
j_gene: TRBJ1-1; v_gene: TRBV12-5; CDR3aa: CASGWGDTEAFF
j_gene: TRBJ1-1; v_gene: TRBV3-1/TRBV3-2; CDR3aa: CASSPQSMNTEAFF
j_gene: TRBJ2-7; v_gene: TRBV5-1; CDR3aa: CASSFLSGTRGNEQYF
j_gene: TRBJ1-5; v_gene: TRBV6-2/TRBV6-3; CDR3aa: CASSPRGTPAEPAQPQHF
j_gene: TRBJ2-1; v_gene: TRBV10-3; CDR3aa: CAISPNYNEQFF
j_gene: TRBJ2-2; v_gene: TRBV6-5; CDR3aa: CASRGLANTGELFF
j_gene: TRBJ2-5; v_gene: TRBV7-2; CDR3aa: CASSSQTTVQETQYF
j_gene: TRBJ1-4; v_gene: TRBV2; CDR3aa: CATDRGSSLEKLFF
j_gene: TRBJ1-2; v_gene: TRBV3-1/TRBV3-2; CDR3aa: CASSQEGGTYGYTF
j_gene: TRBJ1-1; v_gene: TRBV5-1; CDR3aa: CASSNSYNTEAFF
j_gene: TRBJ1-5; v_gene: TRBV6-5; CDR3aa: CAGRQNSNQPQHF
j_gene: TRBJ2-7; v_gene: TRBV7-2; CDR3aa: CASSFGQLIYEQYF
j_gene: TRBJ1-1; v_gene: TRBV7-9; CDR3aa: CASSHGAGYGTEAFF
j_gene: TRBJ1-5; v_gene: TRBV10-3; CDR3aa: CAISESLSPGASQPQHF
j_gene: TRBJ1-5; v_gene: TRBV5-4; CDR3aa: CASSLVDRDNQPQHF
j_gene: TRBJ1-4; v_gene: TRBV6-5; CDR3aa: CASSRPGEREKLFF